The 30 T cell receptor beta chains below come from one sample, sequenced in a study of blood T cells in healthy people across ages. With a J-beta primer mix and a sample-barcoded 5' primer, a second PCR ran about 6 to 11 cycles. Via MiXCR, TCRdb re-called the 5' RACE reads, giving one row per CDR3 protein. This table has about 1.5 million distinct CDR3 sequences, roughly 43% appearing once. The specimen sequenced was blood. These receptors all come from a woman under 30 in good health.

This chain joins TRBV24-1 and TRBJ2-1; D is ambiguous. Germline V gene data show CDR1 as KGHDR and CDR2 as SFDVKD. Trimming took 3 bases from V and 5 from J, leaving 4 bases between them. The CDR3 is 12 amino acids. As DNA, the CDR3 is TGTGCCACCAGTGATCAAAACAATGAGCAGTTCTTC. It encodes CATSDQNNEQFF.

This clonotype was observed a few times. The chain uses TRBV7-2 and TRBJ2-3; 10 bases map to TRBD2. This CDR3 has 17 amino acids. Germline trimming cut 6 bases from V and 0 bases from J; bases unmatched to any gene: 9. Germline assignment: CDR1 SGHTA and CDR2 FQGNSA. This chain's CDR3 is CASSSQLAGLSTDTQYF. The CDR3 bases are TGTGCCAGCAGTTCCCAACTAGCGGGGTTGAGCACAGATACGCAGTATTTT.

This clonotype was picked up many times. This chain connects TRBV20-1 to TRBJ2-1, with 14 bases aligning to TRBD2. V lost 8 bases to trimming and J lost 7 bases; unmatched junction nucleotides: 13. The CDR3 is 16 residues long. Per germline, CDR1 DFQATT and CDR2 SNEGSKA (reference sequence). In DNA form, the CDR3 reads TGCAGTACCTCCCCATTGGGACTAGCGGGGGTGAATGAGCAGTTCTTC. Amino acids: CSTSPLGLAGVNEQFF.

This clonotype was found many times. V is TRBV7-2 and J is TRBJ2-3; TRBD2 is a possible D gene (6 bases). CDR1 and CDR2 from the germline V gene are SGHTA and FQGNSA. Trimming took 2 bases from V and 4 from J, leaving 13 bases between them. The CDR3 loop spans 15 amino acids. In DNA, the CDR3 is TGTGCCAGCAGCTTAATTGTAGCGGAGGCAGATACGCAGTATTTT. This codes for CASSLIVAEADTQYF. Variable domain in full (rest from reference TRBV7-2 and TRBJ2-3): GAGVSQSPSNKVTEKGKDVELRCDPISGHTALYWYRQSLGQGLEFLIYFQGNSAPDKSGLPSDRFSAERTGGSVSTLTIQRTQQEDSAVYLCASSLIVAEADTQYFGPGTRLTVL.

CDR3 DNA: TGTGCCAGCAGCCAACTGGGGACGGGCACTGAAGCTTTCTTT. Its protein product is CASSQLGTGTEAFF. This chain joins TRBV14 and TRBJ1-1; maybe TRBD1 (5 bases). V was shortened by 2 bases and J by 4 bases, with 11 bases between the two germline ends. Germline V gene data show CDR1 as SGHDN and CDR2 as FVKESK. The CDR3 runs to 14 residues.

This chain connects TRBV5-1 to TRBJ2-5; D is uncertain. The CDR3 runs 16 residues. From germline, CDR1 is SGHRS and CDR2 YFSETQ. Trimming cost V 4 bases and J 11 bases, with 27 bases left between them. The CDR3 nucleotides read TGCGCCAGCAGCCCCCCTCTTAGCCTGACCTCCAATGAGCAGTACTTC. It encodes CASSPPLSLTSNEQYF.

The gene calls are TRBV10-3 and TRBJ1-1; D not resolved. The length of the CDR3 is 11 residues. Germline V gene sequence: CDR1 ENHRY, CDR2 SYGVKD. V lost 6 bases and J 7 bases, leaving 9 bases between the germline ends. CDR3: CAIRSLNEAFF. The CDR3 DNA follows: TGTGCCATCAGGTCCCTCAATGAAGCTTTCTTT.

The chain couples TRBV7-9 to TRBJ2-1; D is perhaps TRBD2 (5 bases). The CDR3 is 16 amino acids. With 5 bases removed from V and 5 bases from J, the gap between germline ends came to 19 bases. CDR1 is SEHNR, CDR2 FQNEAQ, per germline (reference sequence). CDR3: CASSPRRGGLDNEQFF. The CDR3 DNA is TGTGCCAGCAGCCCTCGCCGGGGTGGTTTGGACAATGAGCAGTTCTTC. Using reference TRBV7-9 and TRBJ2-1 for the parts outside the CDR3, the full variable domain is DTGVSQNPRHKITKRGQNVTFRCDPISEHNRLYWYRQTLGQGPEFLTYFQNEAQLEKSRLLSDRFSAERPKGSFSTLEIQRTEQGDSAMYLCASSPRRGGLDNEQFFGPGTRLTVL.

This chain connects TRBV3-1 to TRBJ2-2; 9 bases line up with TRBD1. The CDR3 length is 15 residues. The V and J ends lost 3 bases and 6 bases, in that order; junction bases with no gene match: 5. Germline loops: CDR1 LGHDT, CDR2 YNNKEL (reference sequence). The CDR3: CASSHGTGISGELFF. As DNA, the CDR3 is TGTGCCAGCAGCCACGGGACAGGGATTTCCGGGGAGCTGTTTTTT.

As regards this clonotype: Germline is not matched at one junction end, which may reflect a read error. The V and J genes are TRBV5-1 and TRBJ1-2, with D hard to call. CDR1 is SGHRS and CDR2 is YFSETQ in the germline V gene. The CDR3 is 13 amino acids. The CDR3 DNA reads as TGCGCCAGCAGCTGGGGAGTCAGCTATGACTACACCTTC. This sequence encodes CASSWGVSYDYTF. The entire variable domain, with the rest obtained from reference TRBV5-1 and TRBJ1-2, is as follows: KAGVTQTPRYLIKTRGQQVTLSCSPISGHRSVSWYQQTPGQGLQFLFEYFSETQRNKGNFPGRFSGRQFSNSRSEMNVSTLELGDSALYLCASSWGVSYDYTFGSGTRLTVV.

The chain carries TRBV28 and TRBJ2-6; no definite D call. The CDR3 is made up of 15 amino acids. Germline V gives CDR1 MDHEN, CDR2 SYDVKM. The V and J ends lost 5 bases and 2 bases respectively, with 10 bases between them. For the CDR3, the DNA is TGTGCCAGCAGTGTCCCCCAAGCTGGGGCCAACGTCCTGACTTTC. This codes for CASSVPQAGANVLTF.

This clonotype has only a few counts. The J gene is TRBJ2-1, the V gene TRBV9; D tentatively reads TRBD1 or TRBD2 (6 bases each). The CDR3 runs to 12 residues. Germline CDR1 and CDR2: SGDLS and YYNGEE. Trimming took off 2 bases at V and 8 bases at J, with 8 bases between the two ends. CDR3 amino acids: CASSVGGYEQFF. The CDR3 coding sequence is TGTGCCAGCAGCGTGGGGGGCTATGAGCAGTTCTTC.

This clonotype occurred a few times. The V and J genes are TRBV29-1 and TRBJ2-3, with a possible D match to TRBD2 (5 bases). V was clipped by 5 bases and J by 4 bases, with 16 bases between them. The CDR3 totals 14 residues. CDR1 SQVTM and CDR2 ANQGSEA come from the germline V gene. The CDR3 sequence is CSVCPRLAADTQYF. Here the CDR3 DNA reads TGCAGCGTTTGCCCTCGGCTAGCCGCAGATACGCAGTATTTT.

The chain is built from TRBV20-1 and TRBJ2-5; TRBD2 matches at 11 bases. V was pared by 0 bases and J by 5 bases, with 17 bases of the junction left unmatched. Germline V lookup: CDR1 DFQATT, CDR2 SNEGSKA (reference sequence). The CDR3 contains 19 residues. The DNA for the CDR3 is TGCAGTGCTAGAGATTTGGAAGGTGTAGCGGGAGGGCCTAGGGAGACCCAGTACTTC. This gives the protein CSARDLEGVAGGPRETQYF.

Worth noting for this clonotype: The junction does not match germline at one end; this may be a read error. The chain couples TRBV12-3 or TRBV12-4 to TRBJ2-6; tentatively, D is TRBD1 (5 bases). This CDR3 has 16 amino acids. The CDR3 nucleotides are TGTGCCAGCGGCCAGGGCAGTTTCTCTGGGGTCAACGTCCTGACTTTC. This translates into CASGQGSFSGVNVLTF.

This clonotype was recorded a few times. This chain joins TRBV29-1 and TRBJ2-7; 12 bases are a match to TRBD2. Germline lookup yields CDR1 SQVTM and CDR2 ANQGSEA. The CDR3 sequence is 14 residues long. V shed 2 bases, J shed 6 bases, and the junction held 5 bases outside the gene matches. The chain's CDR3 is CSVERTSGTSEQYF. The CDR3 DNA is TGCAGCGTTGAACGGACTAGCGGGACTTCCGAGCAGTACTTC.

The V and J genes are TRBV20-1 and TRBJ2-3; the match to TRBD2 covers 12 bases. Germline assignment: CDR1 DFQATT and CDR2 SNEGSKA (reference sequence). This CDR3 region has 17 residues. V lost 6 bases to trimming and J lost 2 bases; unmatched junction nucleotides: 12. The CDR3 protein is CSACRASGGDFTDTQYF. In DNA form, the CDR3 reads TGCAGTGCCTGTAGGGCTAGCGGGGGGGATTTCACAGATACGCAGTATTTT.

The rearrangement links TRBV20-1 to TRBJ1-1; D gene uncertain. The V end was cut by 5 bases, the J end by 2 bases, with 9 bases between. Germline-derived CDR1 and CDR2 are DFQATT and SNEGSKA (reference sequence). CDR3 length: 12 residues. CDR3 DNA sequence: TGCAGTGCTCCATGGGGTAACACTGAAGCTTTCTTT. It yields the protein CSAPWGNTEAFF.

In this sample, this clonotype turned up a few times. This chain uses TRBV20-1 with TRBJ2-1, with D perhaps TRBD2 (6 bases). Looked up from germline, CDR1 is DFQATT and CDR2 is SNEGSKA (reference sequence). The CDR3 spans 14 residues. With 1 base removed from V and 3 bases from J, the gap between germline ends came to 10 bases. CDR3 region: CSARVSGLYNEQFF. CDR3 DNA sequence: TGCAGTGCTAGAGTTTCGGGACTCTACAATGAGCAGTTCTTC.

The chain carries TRBV19 and TRBJ2-7, with 7 bases that match TRBD2. There are 15 residues in the CDR3. Germline assignment: CDR1 LNHDA and CDR2 SQIVND (reference sequence). V shed 3 bases and J 0 bases; nucleotides not matched to a gene: 5. CDR3: CASSISSGTSYEQYF. CDR3 DNA sequence: TGTGCCAGTAGTATTTCGAGCGGGACCTCCTACGAGCAGTACTTC.

The chain has TRBV6-6 and TRBJ1-2; 9 nucleotides align to TRBD1. V lost 5 bases and J lost 6; bases outside the gene matches: 4. The CDR3 is 13 amino acids. From germline, CDR1 is MNHNY and CDR2 SVGAGI (reference sequence). Here the CDR3 reads CASSTTGGDGYTF. CDR3 DNA sequence: TGTGCCAGCAGTACGACAGGGGGAGATGGCTACACCTTC.

This clonotype was recorded a few times. The chain joins TRBV5-1 to TRBJ2-7; D possibly corresponds to TRBD2 (5 bases). The V and J ends lost 3 bases and 3 bases respectively, with 10 bases between them. Per the germline V gene, CDR1 is SGHRS and CDR2 is YFSETQ. The CDR3 consists of 13 residues. The CDR3 loop is CASSWRNGYEQYF. CDR3 nucleotide sequence: TGCGCCAGCAGCTGGAGGAATGGCTACGAGCAGTACTTC.

This clonotype showed up just a few times. The gene calls are TRBV4-3 and TRBJ2-5; D is ambiguous. CDR3 size: 14 residues. V was cut by 4 bases and J by 4 bases, with 13 bases left in between. Germline V CDR1 and CDR2: LGHNA, YSLEER. In nucleotides, the CDR3 is TGCGCCAGCAGCCTCTGGTCGGGCATAGAGACCCAGTACTTC. Its protein product is CASSLWSGIETQYF.

This clonotype was seen a few times. The V and J genes are TRBV7-2 and TRBJ1-5; the D is unclear. CDR1 and CDR2 from the germline V gene are SGHTA and FQGNSA. Trimming removed 5 bases at V and 6 bases at J, with 11 bases between. This CDR3 contains 13 residues. Here the CDR3 reads CASSISLGQPQHF. CDR3 bases: TGTGCCAGCAGCATATCCTTAGGTCAGCCCCAGCATTTT.

In this sample, this clonotype turned up a few times. The chain combines TRBV9 with TRBJ2-3, with D maybe TRBD2 (5 bases). The CDR3 spans 16 residues. With 0 bases removed from V and 4 bases from J, the gap between germline ends came to 15 bases. In germline, CDR1 is SGDLS, CDR2 YYNGEE. CDR3 sequence (DNA): TGTGCCAGCAGCGTAGAGTCGGCTAGCTTCTCAGATACGCAGTATTTT. It encodes CASSVESASFSDTQYF. Drawing the rest from reference TRBV9 and TRBJ2-3, the complete variable domain is DSGVTQTPKHLITATGQRVTLRCSPRSGDLSVYWYQQSLDQGLQFLIQYYNGEERAKGNILERFSAQQFPDLHSELNLSSLELGDSALYFCASSVESASFSDTQYFGPGTRLTVL.

In DNA, the CDR3 is TGCAGTGCTACACCACTAGCGGGCCCTCGTAATGAGCAGTACTTC. The encoded protein is CSATPLAGPRNEQYF. The J gene is TRBJ2-7, the V gene TRBV20-1; TRBD2 matches at 9 bases. This CDR3 is 15 amino acids long. V lost 4 bases to trimming and J lost 7 bases; unmatched junction nucleotides: 14. From germline, CDR1 is DFQATT and CDR2 SNEGSKA (reference sequence).

The chain combines TRBV21-1 with TRBJ2-3; the table's D call, TRBD1, was not checked against the DNA. TRBV21-1 is given as a pseudogene. CDR3 length equals 17 residues. CDR3 in amino acids: CASSHQRGFVDTDTQYF. CDR3 coding DNA: TGTGCCAGCAGCCATCAGAGGGGGTTCGTCGACACAGATACGCAGTATTTT.

This chain joins TRBV5-8 and TRBJ1-5; weak D call: TRBD1 (6 bases). CDR1 is SGHTS and CDR2 is YDEGEE in the germline V gene. The CDR3 runs to 15 residues. Trimming removed 3 bases at V and 2 bases at J, with 12 bases between. CDR3 region: CASSSWAGGNQPQHF. Written as DNA, the CDR3 is TGTGCCAGCAGCTCATGGGCAGGGGGCAATCAGCCCCAGCATTTT.

This clonotype was seen only a few times. The chain uses TRBV28 and TRBJ1-6; D gene ambiguous. CDR1 is MDHEN and CDR2 is SYDVKM in the germline V gene. Trimming removed 3 bases at V and 9 bases at J, with 6 bases between. The CDR3 extends over 12 amino acids. The DNA for the CDR3 is TGTGCCAGCAGTTTCGACCGTTCACCCCTCCACTTT. Translating it yields CASSFDRSPLHF.

This clonotype has just a few counts. The chain carries TRBV6-6 and TRBJ1-1; 7 positions match TRBD1. The CDR3 covers 13 residues. The germline V gene encodes CDR1 MNHNY and CDR2 SVGAGI (reference sequence). Trimming at V came to 0 bases and at J to 11 bases, leaving 6 bases not matched to a gene. In nucleotides, the CDR3 is TGTGCCAGCAGTTACTCGACAGGGAGGGAGGCTTTCTTT. Its protein product is CASSYSTGREAFF.